The clone carrying this T cell receptor (beta chain) appeared a few times. The antigen is unknown. TCR cDNA was made by 5'RACE template switching, adding a universal primer site and UMIs. TCRdb called the 5' RACE reads again in MiXCR, with one record for every CDR3 protein. The sample lists hundreds of thousands of distinct CDR3 sequences, about a sixth occurring once. This CDR3 has 15 residues. Trimming took off 5 bases at V and 5 bases at J, with 18 bases between the two ends. Looked up from germline, CDR1 is SGHTA and CDR2 is FQGTGA. The source of the sample is a study of T cells after yellow fever vaccination. Study results and limitations: Within FACS-sorted repertoires, abundant clonotypes contaminating from the bulk population could be present.

The sequences come from PBMCs, collected about 5 days after the first yellow fever vaccination. The V call is TRBV7-3, the J call TRBJ2-5; D is possibly TRBD2 (6 bases). The clonotype comes from a man between 18 and 35 years old who received the YFV17D yellow fever vaccine. The CDR3 sequence: CASSPLGGAGETQYF. The CDR3 DNA is TGTGCCAGCAGCCCACTAGGAGGGGCGGGGGAGACCCAGTACTTC.